One and the same sample provided the 22 T cell receptor beta chains below, sequenced in a study of lymphopenia after photon versus proton radiotherapy. Libraries were prepared by immunoSEQ multiplex PCR; TCRdb keeps only in-frame clonotypes and omits some of them. This sample carries more than 80,000 clones, around 82% of them seen once, and the ten largest clones take 1.2% to 1.5%. The source was peripheral blood, collected from a patient treated with proton-based radiotherapy. These TCRs come from a man between 60 and 70 years old with pancreatic cancer.

The V gene is TRBV7-9, the J gene TRBJ2-5, with D possibly TRBD2 on 5 matching bases. Germline CDR1 SEHNR, CDR2 FQNEAQ (reference sequence). Trimming took 5 bases from V and 5 from J, leaving 18 bases between them. This CDR3 is built from 15 residues. CDR3 DNA sequence: TGTGCCAGCAGCCTACCCCGGGCGGGTCACGAGACCCAGTACTTC. Amino acids: CASSLPRAGHETQYF.

This clone was counted only a few times. V and J are TRBV28 and TRBJ1-1; no clear D. Germline loops: CDR1 MDHEN, CDR2 SYDVKM. The V and J ends lost 7 bases and 3 bases respectively, with 12 bases between them. There are 13 residues in the CDR3. CDR3 DNA sequence: TGTGCCAGCAAAGCCCTTAGGGACACTGAAGCTTTCTTT. This codes for CASKALRDTEAFF.

The chain recombines TRBV10-3 with TRBJ1-3, with a tentative D call TRBD1 (5 bases). This CDR3 contains 13 residues. Germline V gene sequence: CDR1 ENHRY, CDR2 SYGVKD. The V end lost 7 bases, the J end lost 8 bases, and 15 bases lay between the germline ends. CDR3 nucleotides: TGTGCCATCAAAGAACCTAGGGGAGACACCATATATTTT. Translating gives CAIKEPRGDTIYF.

The rearrangement uses TRBV6-6 and TRBJ2-3, with D unresolved. CDR3 size: 15 residues. The V and J ends lost 6 bases and 1 base respectively, with 14 bases between them. CDR1 and CDR2 (germline): MNHNY, SVGAGI (reference sequence). The CDR3 DNA reads TGTGCCAGCAGCCGTTTAGGAACGGGCACAGATACGCAGTATTTT. It is translated as CASSRLGTGTDTQYF.

This clone was seen a single time. The chain combines TRBV27 with TRBJ1-1; the match to TRBD1 covers 9 bases. Looked up from germline, CDR1 is MNHEY and CDR2 is SMNVEV (reference sequence). The CDR3 covers 15 residues. V dropped 6 bases and J dropped 1; count of bases not matched to a gene: 6. The CDR3 nucleotides read TGTGCCAGCAGACAACAGGGGGCGCGGAACACTGAAGCTTTCTTT. Translated, it gives CASRQQGARNTEAFF.

Only one count was recorded for this clone. The rearrangement uses TRBV5-4 and TRBJ2-6; 11 positions agree with TRBD1. V was clipped by 4 bases and J by 4 bases; unmatched bases: 10. The germline gives CDR1 SGHNT, CDR2 YYREEE (reference sequence). This CDR3 spans 18 amino acids. DNA for the CDR3: TGTGCCAGCAGCGAGGACAGGGGGCGTCCCTTAGGGGCCAACGTCCTGACTTTC. Its protein product is CASSEDRGRPLGANVLTF.

This chain links TRBV28 with TRBJ2-4; D is possibly TRBD1 (5 bases). Germline V lookup: CDR1 MDHEN, CDR2 SYDVKM. V was trimmed by 7 bases and J by 0 bases, leaving 28 bases between them. The CDR3 sequence is 20 residues long. Here the CDR3 reads CASTKDGVSTRAVAKNIQYF. CDR3 sequence (DNA): TGTGCCAGCACCAAAGACGGTGTTTCGACCAGGGCGGTAGCCAAAAACATTCAGTACTTC.

The chain joins TRBV6-1 to TRBJ1-2; 7 bases are a match to TRBD1. The CDR3 is 15 residues long. Germline CDR1 MNHNS, CDR2 SASEGT. Trimming took 3 bases from V and 2 from J; bases not matched to a gene: 6. The DNA of the CDR3 is TGTGCCAGCAGTGATCCGGACAGGTTAAACTATGGCTACACCTTC. This gives the protein CASSDPDRLNYGYTF.

This chain uses TRBV28 with TRBJ2-5; D possibly matches TRBD1 or TRBD2 (5 bases each). Between the trimmed V and J ends, which lost 3 bases and 3 bases, there was a span of 20 bases. This CDR3 contains 17 residues. Germline V gene lookup returns CDR1 MDHEN and CDR2 SYDVKM. DNA of the CDR3: TGTGCCAGCAGTTTCTCCTGGGACGGTTCTAGTAAAGAGACCCAGTACTTC. It specifies CASSFSWDGSSKETQYF.

This clone turned up a few times. V usage is TRBV27 and J usage is TRBJ2-3, with a weak D call TRBD2 (5 bases). Per germline, CDR1 MNHEY and CDR2 SMNVEV (reference sequence). Trimming cost V 4 bases and J 6 bases, with 8 bases left between them. The CDR3 runs 12 residues. The CDR3 reads CASSWRGDTQYF. Here the CDR3 DNA reads TGTGCCAGCAGTTGGCGCGGGGATACGCAGTATTTT.

This chain links TRBV5-4 with TRBJ2-7; the D gene is possibly TRBD1 (6 bases). Germline V gene sequence: CDR1 SGHNT, CDR2 YYREEE (reference sequence). The CDR3 sequence is 15 residues long. The germline V and J ends were trimmed by 5 bases and 2 bases, with 17 bases remaining between them. CDR3 protein: CASRNAGVKPYEQYF. The CDR3 DNA reads as TGTGCCAGCAGGAATGCAGGGGTTAAACCCTACGAGCAGTACTTC.

DNA of the CDR3: TGTGCCAGCAGCTTGAGGACTAGCGGCGATGAGCAGTTCTTC. Translated: CASSLRTSGDEQFF. This rearrangement joins TRBV9 to TRBJ2-1; TRBD2 aligns across 10 bases. The V segment lost 4 bases and the J segment 8 bases; nucleotides outside the gene matches: 6. This CDR3 is 14 amino acids long. CDR1 and CDR2 from the germline V gene are SGDLS and YYNGEE.

As DNA, the CDR3 is TGTGCCAGCAGCCAAGGTGGGGGGGCTAGCGGGAGGCGAATAGATACGCAGTATTTT. It translates to CASSQGGGASGRRIDTQYF. The chain is built from TRBV4-2 and TRBJ2-3; TRBD2 matches 11 bases. CDR3 size: 19 residues. Looked up from germline, CDR1 is LGHNA and CDR2 is YNFKEQ. V trimming: 1 base; J trimming: 5 bases; junction bases outside the gene matches: 14.

In nucleotides, the CDR3 is TGCGCCAGCAGCCTAGTGACAGTAAACTCCTACGAGCAGTACTTC. Translation gives CASSLVTVNSYEQYF. This chain uses TRBV10-2 with TRBJ2-7; TRBD1 is a possible D gene (5 bases). Deletions cut 6 bases from V and 0 bases from J, with 15 bases between. CDR3 size: 15 residues. Germline values: CDR1 WSHSY, CDR2 SAAADI.

A single count supports this clone. A junction boundary mismatches the germline segment, possibly from a read error. This sequence joins TRBV19 and TRBJ2-2, with D possibly matching TRBD1 (6 bases). The germline V gene has CDR1 LNHDA and CDR2 SQIVND (reference sequence). The CDR3 totals 14 residues. Here the CDR3 DNA reads TGTGCCACCAGGGGCGGTCAGAACGCCGGGGAGCTGTTTTTT. It codes for CATRGGQNAGELFF.

This sequence joins TRBV28 and TRBJ2-5; D is ambiguous. Looked up from germline, CDR1 is MDHEN and CDR2 is SYDVKM. The CDR3 length is 10 residues. The ends were cut back, 8 bases at V and 13 bases at J, with 14 bases in the middle. CDR3 residues: CASYETRVYF. CDR3 nucleotide sequence: TGTGCCAGCTACGAGACAAGGGTGTACTTC.

This clone was seen a handful of times. The V call is TRBV5-6, the J call TRBJ2-5; 7 nucleotides match TRBD2. The V gene end was trimmed by 1 base and the J gene end by 7 bases; junction bases not matched to a gene: 10. There are 15 residues in the CDR3. Looked up from germline, CDR1 is SGHDT and CDR2 is YYEEEE. CDR3 protein: CASSLRGGAGWTQYF. The CDR3 DNA is TGTGCCAGCAGCTTGCGGGGAGGGGCAGGATGGACCCAGTACTTC.

This chain joins TRBV2 and TRBJ2-3; TRBD1 aligns across 8 bases. This CDR3 contains 14 residues. CDR1 SNHLY and CDR2 FYNNEI come from the germline V gene. J lost 4 bases, V lost 9 bases, and 9 bases had no gene match. Written as DNA, the CDR3 is TGTGCCAGTCGGGCCCAGGGGGCGGCAGATACGCAGTATTTT. Translating it yields CASRAQGAADTQYF. The variable domain in full, completed from reference TRBV2 and TRBJ2-3, reads EPEVTQTPSHQVTQMGQEVILRCVPISNHLYFYWYRQILGQKVEFLVSFYNNEISEKSEIFDDQFSVERPDGSNFTLKIRSTKLEDSAMYFCASRAQGAADTQYFGPGTRLTVL.

The CDR3 sequence: CASSFMGITSGNTIYF. Written as DNA, the CDR3 is TGTGCCAGCAGTTTTATGGGTATCACCTCTGGAAACACCATATATTTT. The chain is built from TRBV28 and TRBJ1-3; D ambiguous. Trimming stripped 3 bases from V and 0 bases from J, with 12 bases between. The CDR3 sequence is 16 residues long. CDR1 and CDR2 (germline): MDHEN, SYDVKM. The variable domain in full, completed from reference TRBV28 and TRBJ1-3, reads DVKVTQSSRYLVKRTGEKVFLECVQDMDHENMFWYRQDPGLGLRLIYFSYDVKMKEKGDIPEGYSVSREKKERFSLILESASTNQTSMYLCASSFMGITSGNTIYFGEGSWLTVV.

The CDR3 region is CASGLEGTSGPLGSQYF. The CDR3 DNA reads as TGTGCTAGTGGTTTGGAGGGGACTAGCGGGCCCCTAGGTTCCCAGTACTTC. The J gene is TRBJ2-5, the V gene TRBV12-5; TRBD2 agrees at 12 bases. Germline CDR1 and CDR2: LGHNT and FRNRAP. After removal of 1 base from V and 9 bases from J, the junction contained 12 bases not matched to a gene. The CDR3 length is 17 residues.

The J gene is TRBJ2-4, the V gene TRBV4-2; D is unresolved. The V end lost 0 bases, the J end lost 1 base, and 10 bases lay between the germline ends. CDR3 length equals 16 residues. The germline V gene encodes CDR1 LGHNA and CDR2 YNFKEQ. The CDR3 loop is CASSQEPAGAKNIQYF. CDR3 coding DNA: TGTGCCAGCAGCCAAGAACCTGCCGGGGCCAAAAACATTCAGTACTTC.

This clone was counted a single time. The chain uses TRBV30 and TRBJ2-2, with D unresolved. CDR3 length equals 10 residues. Trimming took 4 bases from V and 6 from J, leaving 3 bases between them. In germline, CDR1 is GTSNPN, CDR2 SVGIG (reference sequence). CDR3 protein: CAWKAGELFF. CDR3 DNA sequence: TGTGCCTGGAAAGCCGGGGAGCTGTTTTTT.